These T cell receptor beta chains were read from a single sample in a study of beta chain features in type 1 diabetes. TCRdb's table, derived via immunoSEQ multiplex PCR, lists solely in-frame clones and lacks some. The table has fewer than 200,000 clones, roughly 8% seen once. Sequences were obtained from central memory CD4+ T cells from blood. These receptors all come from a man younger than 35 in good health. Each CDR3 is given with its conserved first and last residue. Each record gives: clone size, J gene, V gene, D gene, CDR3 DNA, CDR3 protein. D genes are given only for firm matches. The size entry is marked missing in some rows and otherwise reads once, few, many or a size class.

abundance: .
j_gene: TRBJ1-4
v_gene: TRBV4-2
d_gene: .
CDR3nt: TGTGCCAGCAGCCAAAACAGCGGTGTGGGTGAAAAACTGTTTTTT
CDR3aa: CASSQNSGVGEKLFF

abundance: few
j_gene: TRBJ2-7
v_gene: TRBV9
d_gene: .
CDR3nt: TGTGCCAGCAGCGTAGACAGGGCCACCTACGAGCAGTACTTC
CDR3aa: CASSVDRATYEQYF

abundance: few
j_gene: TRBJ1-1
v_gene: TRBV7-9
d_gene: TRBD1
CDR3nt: TGTGCCAGCAGTCTTAGTACAGGGGGCCCTGAAGCTTTCTTT
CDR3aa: CASSLSTGGPEAFF

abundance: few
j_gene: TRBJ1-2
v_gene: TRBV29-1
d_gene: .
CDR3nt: TGCAGCGTTGGAGGGCAGGGGTTAGGCTACACCTTC
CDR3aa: CSVGGQGLGYTF

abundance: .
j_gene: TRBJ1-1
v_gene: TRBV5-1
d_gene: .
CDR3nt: TGCGCCAGCAGCCAAGGGACTTCCCGTGGGGCTGAAGCTTTCTTT
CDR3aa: CASSQGTSRGAEAFF

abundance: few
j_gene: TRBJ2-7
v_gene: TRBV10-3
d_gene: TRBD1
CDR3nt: TGTGCCATCAGTGGACGGGACAGGTCGTCCTACGAGCAGTACTTC
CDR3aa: CAISGRDRSSYEQYF

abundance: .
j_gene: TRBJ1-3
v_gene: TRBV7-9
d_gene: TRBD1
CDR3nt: TGTGCCAGCAGCATCGGACAGGCTACAATTAACACCATATATTTT
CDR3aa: CASSIGQATINTIYF

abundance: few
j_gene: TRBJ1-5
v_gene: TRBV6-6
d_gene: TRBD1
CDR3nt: TGTGCCAGCAGTTATGGCGGACAGGGGAATCAGCCCCAGCATTTT
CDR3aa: CASSYGGQGNQPQHF

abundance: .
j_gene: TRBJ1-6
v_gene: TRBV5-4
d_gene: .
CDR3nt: TGTGCCGGCAAACAGGTCTATAATTCACCCCTCCACTTT
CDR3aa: CAGKQVYNSPLHF

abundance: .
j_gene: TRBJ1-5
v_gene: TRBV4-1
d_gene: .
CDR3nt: TGCGCCAGCAGCCAAGGGGGCAGGGGACCTAGCAATCAGCCCCAGCATTTT
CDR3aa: CASSQGGRGPSNQPQHF

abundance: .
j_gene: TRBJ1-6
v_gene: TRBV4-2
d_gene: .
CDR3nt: TGTGCCAGCAGCCAAGACCGCACGGGGGGCTCCTATAATTCACCCCTCCACTTT
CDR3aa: CASSQDRTGGSYNSPLHF

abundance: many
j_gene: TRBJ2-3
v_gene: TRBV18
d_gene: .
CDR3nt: TGTGCCAGCTCGCGAGGACAGCCGAACACAGATACGCAGTATTTT
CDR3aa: CASSRGQPNTDTQYF

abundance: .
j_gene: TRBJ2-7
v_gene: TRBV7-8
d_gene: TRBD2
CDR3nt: TGTGCCAGCAGCTTAAGTCTGGCTAGCGGACCATACGAGCAGTACTTC
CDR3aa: CASSLSLASGPYEQYF

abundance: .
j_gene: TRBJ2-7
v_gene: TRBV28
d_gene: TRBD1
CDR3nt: TGTGCCAGCAGATCGACAGGGGACGAGCAGTACTTC
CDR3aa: CASRSTGDEQYF

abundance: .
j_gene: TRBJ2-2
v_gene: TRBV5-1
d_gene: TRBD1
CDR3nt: TGCGCCAGCAGCACGGGACAGGTCCCCGGGGAGCTGTTTTTT
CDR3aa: CASSTGQVPGELFF

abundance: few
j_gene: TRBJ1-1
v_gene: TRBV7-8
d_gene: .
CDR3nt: TGTGCCAGCAGCACGACACTGAACACTGAAGCTTTCTTT
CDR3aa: CASSTTLNTEAFF

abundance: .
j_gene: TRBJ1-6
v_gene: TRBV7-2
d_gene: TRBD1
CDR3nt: TGTGCCAGCAGCTTAGTTGGGACAGTTGGTTCACCCCTCCACTTT
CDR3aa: CASSLVGTVGSPLHF

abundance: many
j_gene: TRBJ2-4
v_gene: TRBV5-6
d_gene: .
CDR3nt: TGTGCCAGCAGCTTGGTCGGTCGATCAAACATTCAGTACTTC
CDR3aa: CASSLVGRSNIQYF

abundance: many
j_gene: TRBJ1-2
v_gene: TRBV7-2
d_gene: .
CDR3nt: TGTGCCAGCAGCTTAGCGAGGGACACGGGGGGCTACACCTTC
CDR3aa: CASSLARDTGGYTF

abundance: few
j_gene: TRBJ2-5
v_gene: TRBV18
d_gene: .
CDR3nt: TGTGCCAGCTCACCCGGGGGCCAAGAGACCCAGTACTTC
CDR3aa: CASSPGGQETQYF

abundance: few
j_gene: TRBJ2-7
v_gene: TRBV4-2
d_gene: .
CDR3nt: TGTGCCAGCAGCCCCCTGTACGGGAGTAGGTACGAGCAGTACTTC
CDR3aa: CASSPLYGSRYEQYF

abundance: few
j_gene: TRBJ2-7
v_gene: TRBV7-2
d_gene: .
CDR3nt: TGTGCCAGCAGCTTAGCGTCCACTGCCTACGAGCAGTACTTC
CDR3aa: CASSLASTAYEQYF

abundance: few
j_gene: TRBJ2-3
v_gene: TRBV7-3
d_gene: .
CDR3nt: TGTGCCAGCAGCTTAGTCAGTCTCCTTGGCACAGATACGCAGTATTTT
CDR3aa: CASSLVSLLGTDTQYF

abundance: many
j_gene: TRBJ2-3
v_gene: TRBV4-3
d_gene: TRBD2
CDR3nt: TGCGCCAGCAGCCAAGATGGGGCGGGAGGGGCAGATACGCAGTATTTT
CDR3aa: CASSQDGAGGADTQYF

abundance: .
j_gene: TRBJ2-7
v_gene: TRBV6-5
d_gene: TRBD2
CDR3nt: TGTGCCAGCACCCGCGGGACTAGCGGGAGCTACGAGCAGTACTTC
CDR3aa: CASTRGTSGSYEQYF

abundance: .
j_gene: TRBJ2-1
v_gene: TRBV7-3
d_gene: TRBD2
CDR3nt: TGTGCCAGCAGCTTAAGTCTAGCGGGAAACAATGAGCAGTTCTTC
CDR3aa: CASSLSLAGNNEQFF

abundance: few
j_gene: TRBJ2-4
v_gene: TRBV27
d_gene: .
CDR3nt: TGTGCCAGCAGTTTAACATATGCCAAAAACATTCAGTACTTC
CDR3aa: CASSLTYAKNIQYF

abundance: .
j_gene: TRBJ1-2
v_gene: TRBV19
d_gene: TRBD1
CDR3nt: TGTGCCAGTAGGGACAGGGCGCACTATGGCTACACCTTC
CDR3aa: CASRDRAHYGYTF

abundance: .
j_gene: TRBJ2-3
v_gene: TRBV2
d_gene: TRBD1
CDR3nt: TGTGCCAGCAGATTCCGGGACAGGGGCACAGATACGCAGTATTTT
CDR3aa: CASRFRDRGTDTQYF

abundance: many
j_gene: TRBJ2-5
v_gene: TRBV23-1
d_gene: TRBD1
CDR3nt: TGCGCCAGCAGTCAATCGGACAGGGACCAAGAGACCCAGTACTTC
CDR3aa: CASSQSDRDQETQYF

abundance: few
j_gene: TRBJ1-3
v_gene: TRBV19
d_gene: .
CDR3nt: TGTGCCAGCGCGGACAGCCATTTCTCTGGAAACACCATATATTTT
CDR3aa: CASADSHFSGNTIYF

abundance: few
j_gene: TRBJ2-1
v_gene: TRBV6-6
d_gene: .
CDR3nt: TGTGCCAGCAAGTCTGGAGGGGACTACAATGAGCAGTTCTTC
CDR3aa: CASKSGGDYNEQFF

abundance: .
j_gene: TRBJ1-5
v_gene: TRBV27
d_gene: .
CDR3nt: TGTGCCAGCAGTGGACAGTACAATCAGCCCCAGCATTTT
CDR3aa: CASSGQYNQPQHF

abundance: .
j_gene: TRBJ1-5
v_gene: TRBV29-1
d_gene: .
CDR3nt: TGCAGCGTGTCCACAGGGCGAGGACAGCCCCAGCATTTT
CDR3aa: CSVSTGRGQPQHF

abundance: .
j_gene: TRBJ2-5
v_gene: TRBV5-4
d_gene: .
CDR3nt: TGTGCCAGCACCGCAGCGATCGAGGAGACCCAGTACTTC
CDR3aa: CASTAAIEETQYF

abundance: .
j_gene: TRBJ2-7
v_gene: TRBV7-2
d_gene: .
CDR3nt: TGTGCCAGCAGCTTCCTTCAACAGGGACCCTACGAGCAGTACTTC
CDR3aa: CASSFLQQGPYEQYF

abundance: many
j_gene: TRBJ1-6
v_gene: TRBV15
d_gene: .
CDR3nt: TGTGCCACCGGGCGGGCCTCCTATAATTCACCCCTCCACTTT
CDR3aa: CATGRASYNSPLHF

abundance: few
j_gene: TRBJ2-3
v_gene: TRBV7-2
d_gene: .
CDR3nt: TGTGCCAGCAGCTTACGGGGAGGATCAGATACGCAGTATTTT
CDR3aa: CASSLRGGSDTQYF

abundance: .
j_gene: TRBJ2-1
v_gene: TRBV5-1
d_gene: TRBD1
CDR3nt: TGCGCCAGCAGGGACCGGGACAGGGAAATAGATGAGCAGTTCTTC
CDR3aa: CASRDRDREIDEQFF

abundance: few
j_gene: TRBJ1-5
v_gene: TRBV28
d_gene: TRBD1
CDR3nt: TGTGCCAGCAGTTTTTCGGGACAGGGAATTGGCAATCAGCCCCAGCATTTT
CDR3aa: CASSFSGQGIGNQPQHF

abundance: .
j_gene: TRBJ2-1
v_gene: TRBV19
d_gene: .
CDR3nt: TGTGCCAGTAGTATAGGTCGGGACAATGAGCAGTTCTTC
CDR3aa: CASSIGRDNEQFF

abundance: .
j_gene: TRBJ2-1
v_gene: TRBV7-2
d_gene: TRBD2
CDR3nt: TGTGCCAGCAGCTTAGCGTTGGGAGGGTATTGGGAGCAGTTCTTC
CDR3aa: CASSLALGGYWEQFF

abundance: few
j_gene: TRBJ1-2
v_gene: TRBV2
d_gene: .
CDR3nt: TGTGCCAGCACTGTAGGACAGATAACTATGGGCTACACCTTC
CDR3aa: CASTVGQITMGYTF

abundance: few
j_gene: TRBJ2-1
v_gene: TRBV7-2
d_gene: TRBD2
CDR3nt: TGTGCCAGCAGCTCACCGCCGGGACTAGCGGGGGATGAGCAGTTCTTC
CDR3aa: CASSSPPGLAGDEQFF

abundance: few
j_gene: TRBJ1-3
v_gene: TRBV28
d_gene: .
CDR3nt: TGTGCCAGCACAGCCATCGGGAGAAACACCATATATTTT
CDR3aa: CASTAIGRNTIYF

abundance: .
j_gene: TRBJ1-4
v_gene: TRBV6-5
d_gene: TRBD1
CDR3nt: TGTGCCAGCAGACGGACAGGAACTAATGAAAAACTGTTTTTT
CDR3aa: CASRRTGTNEKLFF

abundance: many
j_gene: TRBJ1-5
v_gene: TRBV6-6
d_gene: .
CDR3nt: TGTGCCAGCAGTTACTCGTCCCGGGGTCAGCCCCAGCATTTT
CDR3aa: CASSYSSRGQPQHF

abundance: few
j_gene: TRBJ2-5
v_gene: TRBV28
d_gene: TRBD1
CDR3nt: TGTGCCAGCAGTACGCAGGGGGCGGGGGAGACCCAGTACTTC
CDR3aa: CASSTQGAGETQYF

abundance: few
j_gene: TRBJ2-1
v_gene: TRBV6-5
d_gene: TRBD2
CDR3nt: TGTGCCAGCAGGAGGGACTATCGTTCCTACAATGAGCAGTTCTTC
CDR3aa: CASRRDYRSYNEQFF

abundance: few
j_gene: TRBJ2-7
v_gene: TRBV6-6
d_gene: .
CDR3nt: TGTGCCAGCAGCAGGGTGTACGAGCAGTACTTC
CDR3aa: CASSRVYEQYF

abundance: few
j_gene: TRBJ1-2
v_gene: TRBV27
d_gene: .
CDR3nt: TGTGCCAGCAGTCAGCAGGATAACTATGGCTACACCTTC
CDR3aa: CASSQQDNYGYTF

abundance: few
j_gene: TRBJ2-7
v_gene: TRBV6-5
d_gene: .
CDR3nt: TGTGCCAGCAGCCAACAGGGCTACGAGCAGTACTTC
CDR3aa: CASSQQGYEQYF

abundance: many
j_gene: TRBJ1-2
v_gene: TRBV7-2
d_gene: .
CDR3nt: TGTGCCAGCAGCTTAAACAGGGACTATGGCTACACCTTC
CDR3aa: CASSLNRDYGYTF

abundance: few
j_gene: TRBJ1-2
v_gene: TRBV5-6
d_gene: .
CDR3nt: TGTGCCAGCAGCCTGCAGGTTAACTATGGCTACACCTTC
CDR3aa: CASSLQVNYGYTF

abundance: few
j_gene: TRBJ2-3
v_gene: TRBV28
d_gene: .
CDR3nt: TGTGCCAGCAAGGACGGAGGGACAGATACGCAGTATTTT
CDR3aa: CASKDGGTDTQYF